This TCR beta chain comes out of a study of shared clonotypes between healthy human individuals. V was pared by 6 bases and J by 5 bases, with 16 bases between. The CDR3 loop spans 14 amino acids. CDR1 and CDR2 (germline): MNHEY, SMNVEV (reference sequence). Points from the study as a whole: Deeper or shallower sequencing was expected to change how clonotypes are shared among donors.

The assay was immunoSEQ multiplex PCR, and TCRdb's table has in-frame clones only and misses some. This sample has 550,000 to 600,000 clones, with about 80% found just once. To note about this clone: The antigen is not known.

The specimen was PBMCs. This clonotype was obtained from a middle-aged woman in good health. Some clones in this sample may be carry-over from other donors' samples. This chain uses TRBV27 with TRBJ1-2; D uncertain. Here the CDR3 DNA reads TGTGCCAGCAGCCCGGGGTCCATGGGGTATGGCTACACCTTC. Protein sequence: CASSPGSMGYGYTF.